Below are 24 T cell receptor beta chains sequenced from a single sample in a study of cytomegalovirus exposure and HLA in healthy donors. PCR was performed using 60 Vbeta and 13 Jbeta primers. Assay used: immunoSEQ multiplex PCR; TCRdb lists only in-frame clones, some missing. The repertoire holds roughly 120,000 clones, 55% to 75% seen once, with roughly 1.5% in the top ten. Sequenced input: PBMCs. These receptors all stem from a man aged 25 to 40 in good health and CMV-seropositive.

The J gene is TRBJ1-1, the V gene TRBV7-9, with TRBD1 as a possible D gene (5 bases). Trimming stripped 5 bases from V and 2 bases from J, with 9 bases between. The CDR3 runs to 13 residues. Germline values: CDR1 SEHNR, CDR2 FQNEAQ (reference sequence). Here the CDR3 reads CASSTQGNTEAFF. The CDR3 DNA reads TGTGCCAGCAGCACCCAGGGTAACACTGAAGCTTTCTTT.

The rearrangement uses TRBV2 and TRBJ1-6; 7 bases are a match to TRBD1. With V trimmed by 2 bases and J by 8 bases, 3 bases remained unmatched. CDR1 is SNHLY and CDR2 is FYNNEI in the germline V gene. CDR3 length: 14 amino acids. CDR3 sequence reads: CASSEFTGDSPLHF. For the CDR3, the DNA is TGTGCCAGCAGTGAATTTACAGGGGATTCACCCCTCCACTTT.

The J gene is TRBJ2-1, the V gene TRBV9; unclear D gene. Trimming removed 3 bases at V and 9 bases at J, with 10 bases between. CDR1 and CDR2 (germline): SGDLS, YYNGEE. The CDR3 has 12 amino acids. The CDR3 DNA follows: TGTGCCAGCAGCGGTCTACGAGGTGAGCAGTTCTTC. Its translation is CASSGLRGEQFF.

The chain uses TRBV4-3 and TRBJ2-2; 7 bases agree with TRBD1. The V gene's germline CDR1 is LGHNA and CDR2 YSLEER. The CDR3 spans 14 residues. The junction had 4 bases not matched to a gene; V was cut back by 4 bases and J by 5 bases. The CDR3 sequence: CASSRDRDTGELFF. The CDR3 nucleotides read TGCGCCAGCAGCCGGGACAGAGATACCGGGGAGCTGTTTTTT.

CDR3 bases: TGTGCCAGCAGCTTAGCCCGAATGGACAGAGGCACTGAAGCTTTCTTT. Its protein is CASSLARMDRGTEAFF. This chain links TRBV7-2 with TRBJ1-1; a possible D gene is TRBD1 (6 bases). The CDR3 is 16 residues long. Germline values: CDR1 SGHTA, CDR2 FQGNSA. The V end was cut by 0 bases, the J end by 4 bases, with 15 bases between.

This clone was detected a few times. V gene TRBV5-1 combines with J gene TRBJ2-6; no definite D call. This CDR3 spans 16 amino acids. V gave up 2 bases and J gave up 0 bases, with 9 bases separating them. Germline V gene lookup returns CDR1 SGHRS and CDR2 YFSETQ. As DNA, the CDR3 is TGCGCCAGCAGCTTATTACAGAGCTCTGGGGCCAACGTCCTGACTTTC. Amino acids: CASSLLQSSGANVLTF.

This rearrangement joins TRBV21-1 to TRBJ1-5; the listed D gene, TRBD1, was not tested against the DNA. TRBV21-1 is described as a pseudogene. This CDR3 comprises 13 residues. The DNA of the CDR3 is TGTGCCATATCTCAGGGGCCGAATCAGCCCCAGCATTTT. Residues: CAISQGPNQPQHF.

The V call is TRBV7-9, the J call TRBJ2-5; possibly TRBD1 for D (5 bases). Germline loops: CDR1 SEHNR, CDR2 FQNEAQ (reference sequence). CDR3 length equals 15 residues. The ends were cut back, 3 bases at V and 3 bases at J, with 14 bases in the middle. DNA of the CDR3: TGTGCCAGCAGCTTGGAATCAGGGCTAAAAGAGACCCAGTACTTC. The encoded protein is CASSLESGLKETQYF.

About this clone: A junction end diverges from the germline sequence, so it may reflect a read error. V usage is TRBV5-1 and J usage is TRBJ2-7, with 9 bases matching TRBD2. The CDR3 totals 14 residues. Germline V gene sequence: CDR1 SGHRS, CDR2 YFSETQ. CDR3 in amino acids: CASSSLAGSCEQYF. CDR3 DNA sequence: TGCGCCAGCAGCTCACTAGCGGGTTCCTGCGAGCAGTACTTC.

The chain is built from TRBV5-1 and TRBJ2-7, with 9 positions matching TRBD1. The germline CDR1 and CDR2 sequences are SGHRS and YFSETQ. Losses at the gene ends were 2 bases for V and 2 bases for J; bases not matched to a gene: 2. CDR3 length: 14 amino acids. The CDR3: CASSFNRGPYEQYF. CDR3 coding DNA: TGCGCCAGCAGCTTCAACAGGGGGCCCTACGAGCAGTACTTC.

V gene TRBV19 combines with J gene TRBJ2-7, with TRBD1 matching 8 bases. V trimming: 3 bases; J trimming: 4 bases; junction bases outside the gene matches: 8. The CDR3 is made up of 15 amino acids. Germline V gene sequence: CDR1 LNHDA, CDR2 SQIVND (reference sequence). CDR3 in amino acids: CASSIAGGLLYEQYF. CDR3 DNA: TGTGCCAGTAGTATCGCAGGGGGCTTATTGTACGAGCAGTACTTC.

This chain connects TRBV9 to TRBJ2-7; TRBD1 matches 11 bases. The CDR3 loop spans 15 amino acids. V lost 4 bases to trimming and J lost 6 bases; unmatched junction nucleotides: 9. CDR1 and CDR2 (germline): SGDLS, YYNGEE. CDR3 region: CASSPLGTGGLEQYF. CDR3 nucleotides: TGTGCCAGCAGCCCTTTAGGGACAGGGGGACTCGAGCAGTACTTC.

The chain links TRBV30 to TRBJ1-2; 7 nucleotides line up with TRBD1. The length of the CDR3 is 15 residues. V gave up 7 bases and J gave up 5 bases; unmatched junction bases: 16. CDR1 GTSNPN and CDR2 SVGIG come from the germline V gene (reference sequence). The DNA of the CDR3 is TGTGCCTCCAACGGACACAGGGGCCGGGGGTATGGCTACACCTTC. It translates to CASNGHRGRGYGYTF. The full variable domain, completed using reference TRBV30 and TRBJ1-2, is SQTIHQWPATLVQPVGSPLSLECTVEGTSNPNLYWYRQAAGRGLQLLFYSVGIGQISSEVPQNLSASRPQDRQFILSSKKLLLSDSGFYLCASNGHRGRGYGYTFGSGTRLTVV.

This clone appeared a single time. J is TRBJ1-1 and V is TRBV19; TRBD1 might be the D (6 bases). V lost 5 bases and J lost 2, with 12 bases in between. The CDR3 has 14 amino acids. CDR1 is LNHDA and CDR2 is SQIVND in the germline V gene (reference sequence). CDR3 sequence (DNA): TGTGCCAGTAGTTATGGACAGATAAACACTGAAGCTTTCTTT. This codes for CASSYGQINTEAFF.

The chain couples TRBV25-1 to TRBJ2-7; 9 bases are a match to TRBD2. Germline-derived CDR1 and CDR2 are MGHDK and SYGVNS. This CDR3 contains 15 residues. Trimming removed 3 bases from V and 5 bases from J; junction bases left unmatched: 8. This CDR3 is CASSEGIAGVDEQYF. Written as DNA, the CDR3 is TGTGCCAGCAGTGAGGGCATAGCGGGAGTCGACGAGCAGTACTTC.

The chain joins TRBV2 to TRBJ2-3; D ambiguous. CDR1 and CDR2 from the germline V gene are SNHLY and FYNNEI. The CDR3 is 15 residues long. V gave up 6 bases and J gave up 2 bases, with 15 bases separating them. CDR3 residues: CASSVPQWATDTQYF. In DNA form, the CDR3 reads TGTGCCAGCAGCGTACCTCAGTGGGCCACAGATACGCAGTATTTT.

This clone came up a few times. This chain uses TRBV9 with TRBJ2-5; a possible D gene is TRBD2 (6 bases). Looked up from germline, CDR1 is SGDLS and CDR2 is YYNGEE. This CDR3 region has 17 residues. V was clipped by 0 bases and J by 2 bases, with 17 bases between them. The CDR3 loop reads CASSVGLSGWRQETQYF. The CDR3 nucleotides are TGTGCCAGCAGCGTAGGACTAAGCGGGTGGAGGCAAGAGACCCAGTACTTC.

The J gene is TRBJ2-7, the V gene TRBV11-3; 12 bases agree with TRBD2. CDR1 is SGHNT and CDR2 is YENEEA in the germline V gene. The CDR3 consists of 16 residues. The trim removed 5 bases at V and 3 bases at J, leaving 8 bases unmatched. The CDR3 loop reads CASSHPGLAGCYEQYF. DNA of the CDR3: TGTGCCAGCAGCCATCCGGGACTAGCGGGTTGCTACGAGCAGTACTTC.

The V and J genes are TRBV7-9 and TRBJ1-2; TRBD1 agrees at 11 bases. Germline V lookup: CDR1 SEHNR, CDR2 FQNEAQ (reference sequence). This CDR3 has 15 amino acids. The V gene end was trimmed by 5 bases and the J gene end by 4 bases; junction bases not matched to a gene: 6. As DNA, the CDR3 is TGTGCCAGCAGCCCCCGGACAGGGGGCACCTATGGCTACACCTTC. It specifies CASSPRTGGTYGYTF.

The V call is TRBV27, the J call TRBJ1-2; D gene uncertain. V was clipped by 10 bases and J by 2 bases, with 17 bases between them. This CDR3 region has 14 residues. Germline V CDR1 and CDR2: MNHEY, SMNVEV (reference sequence). CDR3 sequence: CATRLRGVNYGYTF. CDR3 in DNA: TGTGCCACCCGACTACGTGGGGTGAACTATGGCTACACCTTC.

V and J are TRBV19 and TRBJ2-3, with TRBD1 identical over 8 bases. CDR3 length equals 15 residues. The V gene end was trimmed by 5 bases and the J gene end by 2 bases; junction bases not matched to a gene: 6. Per the germline V gene, CDR1 is LNHDA and CDR2 is SQIVND (reference sequence). The CDR3 here is CASSSFRGPTDTQYF. DNA of the CDR3: TGTGCCAGTAGTTCCTTCAGGGGGCCCACAGATACGCAGTATTTT.

This clone was seen a few times. V gene TRBV7-2 combines with J gene TRBJ2-1, with 12 bases identical to TRBD2. Germline V gene data show CDR1 as SGHTA and CDR2 as FQGNSA. Germline trimming cut 1 base from V and 14 bases from J; bases unmatched to any gene: 3. The CDR3 has 13 residues. The chain's CDR3 is CASSLDPSGREFF. DNA of the CDR3: TGTGCCAGCAGCTTAGACCCTAGCGGGAGGGAGTTCTTC.

This clone came up a few times. The chain couples TRBV30 to TRBJ2-7, with 12 bases identical to TRBD2. Trimming removed 4 bases from V and 3 bases from J; junction bases left unmatched: 7. The germline V gene has CDR1 GTSNPN and CDR2 SVGIG (reference sequence). CDR3 length: 15 residues. The CDR3 protein is CAWTKGLAGIYEQYF. The DNA for the CDR3 is TGTGCCTGGACCAAAGGACTAGCGGGGATCTACGAGCAGTACTTC.

The rearrangement uses TRBV9 and TRBJ1-1, with 7 bases lining up with TRBD1. The CDR3 has 14 residues. The germline V gene encodes CDR1 SGDLS and CDR2 YYNGEE. The J segment lost 8 bases and the V segment lost 0 bases, leaving 7 bases of the junction unmatched. This CDR3 is CASSVVGTAPEAFF. CDR3 DNA: TGTGCCAGCAGCGTAGTAGGGACAGCACCAGAAGCTTTCTTT.